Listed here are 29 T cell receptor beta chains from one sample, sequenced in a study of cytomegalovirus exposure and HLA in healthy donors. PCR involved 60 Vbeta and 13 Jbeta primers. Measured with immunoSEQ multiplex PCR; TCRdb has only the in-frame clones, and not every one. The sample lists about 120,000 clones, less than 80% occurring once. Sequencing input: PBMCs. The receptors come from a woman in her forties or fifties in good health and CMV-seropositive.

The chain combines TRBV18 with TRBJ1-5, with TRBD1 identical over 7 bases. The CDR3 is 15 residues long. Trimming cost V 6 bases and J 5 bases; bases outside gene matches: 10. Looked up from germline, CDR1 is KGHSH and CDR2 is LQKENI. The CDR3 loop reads CASSLDYRGDQPQHF. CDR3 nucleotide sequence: TGTGCCAGCTCGCTCGACTACAGGGGCGATCAGCCCCAGCATTTT.

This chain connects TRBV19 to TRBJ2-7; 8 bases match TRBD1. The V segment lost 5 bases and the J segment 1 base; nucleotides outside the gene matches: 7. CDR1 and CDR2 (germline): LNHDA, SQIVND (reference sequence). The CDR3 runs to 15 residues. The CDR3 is CASSSADRASYEQYF. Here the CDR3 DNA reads TGTGCCAGTAGTTCTGCGGACAGGGCATCCTACGAGCAGTACTTC.

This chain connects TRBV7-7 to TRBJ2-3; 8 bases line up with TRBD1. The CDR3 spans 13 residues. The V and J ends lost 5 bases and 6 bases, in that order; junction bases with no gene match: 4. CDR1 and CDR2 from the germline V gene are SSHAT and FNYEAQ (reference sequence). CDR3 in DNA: TGTGCCAGCAGCCTGGACAGGGAGGATACGCAGTATTTT. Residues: CASSLDREDTQYF.

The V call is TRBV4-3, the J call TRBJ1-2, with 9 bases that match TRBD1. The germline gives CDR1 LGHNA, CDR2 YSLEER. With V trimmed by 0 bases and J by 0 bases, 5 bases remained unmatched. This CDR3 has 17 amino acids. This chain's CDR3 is CASSQDFGTGSNYGYTF. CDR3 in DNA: TGCGCCAGCAGCCAAGATTTCGGGACAGGGTCTAACTATGGCTACACCTTC.

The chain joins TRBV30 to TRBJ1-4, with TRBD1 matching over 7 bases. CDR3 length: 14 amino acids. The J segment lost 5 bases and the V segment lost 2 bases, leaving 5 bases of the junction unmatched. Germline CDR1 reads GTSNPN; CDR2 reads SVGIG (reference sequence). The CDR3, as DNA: TGTGCCTGGAGTTCAAGGACAGGAAATGAAAAACTGTTTTTT. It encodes CAWSSRTGNEKLFF.

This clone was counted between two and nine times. The CDR3 reads CASSSTGGGEKLFF. The CDR3 nucleotides are TGTGCCAGCAGCTCGACAGGGGGTGGTGAAAAACTGTTTTTT. The chain has TRBV7-8 and TRBJ1-4, with TRBD1 matching over 9 bases. Germline CDR1 is SGHVS and CDR2 is FQNEAQ. Germline trimming cut 4 bases from V and 7 bases from J; bases unmatched to any gene: 4. The length of the CDR3 is 14 residues.

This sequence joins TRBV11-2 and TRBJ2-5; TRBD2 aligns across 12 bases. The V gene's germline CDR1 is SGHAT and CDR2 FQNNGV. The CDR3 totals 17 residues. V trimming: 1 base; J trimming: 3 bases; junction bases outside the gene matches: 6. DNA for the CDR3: TGTGCCAGCAGCTTAGGAGTACTAGCGGGGGGTAAAGAGACCCAGTACTTC. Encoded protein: CASSLGVLAGGKETQYF.

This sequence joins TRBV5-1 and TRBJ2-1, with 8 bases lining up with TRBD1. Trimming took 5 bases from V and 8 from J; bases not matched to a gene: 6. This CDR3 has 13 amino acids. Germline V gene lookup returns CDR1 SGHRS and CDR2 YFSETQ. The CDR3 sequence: CASRKDRVDEQFF. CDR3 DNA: TGCGCCAGCAGAAAGGACAGGGTGGATGAGCAGTTCTTC.

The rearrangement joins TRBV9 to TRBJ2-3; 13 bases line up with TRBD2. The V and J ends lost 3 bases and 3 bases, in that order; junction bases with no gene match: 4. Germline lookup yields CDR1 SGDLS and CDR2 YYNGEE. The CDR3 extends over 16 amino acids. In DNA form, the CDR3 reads TGTGCCAGCAGCGAAGGACTAGCGGGAGTGACAGATACGCAGTATTTT. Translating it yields CASSEGLAGVTDTQYF.

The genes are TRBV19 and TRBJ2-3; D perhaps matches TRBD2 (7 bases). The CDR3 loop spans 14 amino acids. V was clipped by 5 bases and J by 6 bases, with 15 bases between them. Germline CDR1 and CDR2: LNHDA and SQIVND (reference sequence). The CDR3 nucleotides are TGTGCCAGTAGTTTAACCAGGGGAGGGGATACGCAGTATTTT. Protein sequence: CASSLTRGGDTQYF.

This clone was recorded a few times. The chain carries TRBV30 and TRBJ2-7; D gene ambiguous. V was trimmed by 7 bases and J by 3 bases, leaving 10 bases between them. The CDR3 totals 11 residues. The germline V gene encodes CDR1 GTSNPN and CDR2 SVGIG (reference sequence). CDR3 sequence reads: CASHTLYEQYF. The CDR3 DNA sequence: TGTGCCTCCCACACGCTCTACGAGCAGTACTTC.

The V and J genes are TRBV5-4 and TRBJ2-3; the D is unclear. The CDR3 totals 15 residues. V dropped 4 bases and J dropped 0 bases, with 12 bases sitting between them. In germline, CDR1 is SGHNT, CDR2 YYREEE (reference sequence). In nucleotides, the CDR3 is TGTGCCAGCAGCCCGGCCGGGTTGAGCACAGATACGCAGTATTTT. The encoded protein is CASSPAGLSTDTQYF.

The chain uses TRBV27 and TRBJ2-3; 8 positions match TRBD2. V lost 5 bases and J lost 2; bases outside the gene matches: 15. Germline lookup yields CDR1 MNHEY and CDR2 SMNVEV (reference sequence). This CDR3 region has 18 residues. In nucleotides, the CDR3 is TGTGCCAGCAGTCCCACGTTAGCGGGAAATGTTCTCACAGATACGCAGTATTTT. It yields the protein CASSPTLAGNVLTDTQYF.

This CDR3 reads CASSVAGNTDTQYF. The CDR3 DNA is TGCGCCAGCAGTGTTGCAGGAAACACAGATACGCAGTATTTT. This chain uses TRBV10-2 with TRBJ2-3; no reliable D call. V gave up 4 bases and J gave up 2 bases, with 10 bases separating them. Germline CDR1 and CDR2: WSHSY and SAAADI. This CDR3 spans 14 amino acids.

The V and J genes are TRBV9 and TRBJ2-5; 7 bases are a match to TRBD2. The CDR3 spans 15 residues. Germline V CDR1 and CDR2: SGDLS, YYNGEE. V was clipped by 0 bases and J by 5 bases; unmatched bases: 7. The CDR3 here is CASSVASGKGETQYF. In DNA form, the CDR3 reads TGTGCCAGCAGCGTAGCCAGCGGGAAAGGGGAGACCCAGTACTTC.

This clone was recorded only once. The CDR3 here is CASSPRVNTEAFF. CDR3 bases: TGTGCCAGCTCACCGCGCGTAAACACTGAAGCTTTCTTT. The V gene is TRBV18, the J gene TRBJ1-1; D is unresolved. This CDR3 has 13 amino acids. The germline V gene has CDR1 KGHSH and CDR2 LQKENI. The ends were cut back, 3 bases at V and 2 bases at J, with 7 bases in the middle.

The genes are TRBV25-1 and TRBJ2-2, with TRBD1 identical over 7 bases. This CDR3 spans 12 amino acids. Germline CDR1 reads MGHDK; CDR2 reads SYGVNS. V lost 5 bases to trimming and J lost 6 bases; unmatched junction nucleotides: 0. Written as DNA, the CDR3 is TGTGCCAGCAGTACAGGGGCCGGGGAGCTGTTTTTT. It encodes CASSTGAGELFF.

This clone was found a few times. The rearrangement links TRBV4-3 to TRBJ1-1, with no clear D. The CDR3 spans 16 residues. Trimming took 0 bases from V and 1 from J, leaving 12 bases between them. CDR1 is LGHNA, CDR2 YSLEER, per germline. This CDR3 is CASSQDYLQSNTEAFF. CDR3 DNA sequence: TGCGCCAGCAGCCAAGATTATTTGCAGTCGAACACTGAAGCTTTCTTT.

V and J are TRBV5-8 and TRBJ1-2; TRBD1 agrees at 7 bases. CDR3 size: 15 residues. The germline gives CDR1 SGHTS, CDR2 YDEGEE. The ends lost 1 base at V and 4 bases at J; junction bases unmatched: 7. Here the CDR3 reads CASSLKGAQVYGYTF. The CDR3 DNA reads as TGTGCCAGCAGCTTGAAGGGGGCGCAGGTCTATGGCTACACCTTC.

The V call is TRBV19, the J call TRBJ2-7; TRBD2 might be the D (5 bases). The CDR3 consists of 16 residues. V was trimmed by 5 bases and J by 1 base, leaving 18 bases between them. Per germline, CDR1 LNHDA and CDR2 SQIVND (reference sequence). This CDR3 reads CASSSRPGSFSYEQYF. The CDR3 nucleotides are TGTGCCAGTAGTTCCCGCCCGGGATCTTTTTCCTACGAGCAGTACTTC.

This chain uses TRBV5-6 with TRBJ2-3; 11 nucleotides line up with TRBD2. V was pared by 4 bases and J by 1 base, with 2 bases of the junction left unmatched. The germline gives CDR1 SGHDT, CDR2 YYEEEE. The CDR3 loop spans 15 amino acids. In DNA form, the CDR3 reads TGTGCCAGCAGCCTACTAGCGGGGGGCACAGATACGCAGTATTTT. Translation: CASSLLAGGTDTQYF. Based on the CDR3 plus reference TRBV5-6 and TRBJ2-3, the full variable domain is DAGVTQSPTHLIKTRGQQVTLRCSPKSGHDTVSWYQQALGQGPQFIFQYYEEEERQRGNFPDRFSGHQFPNYSSELNVNALLLGDSALYLCASSLLAGGTDTQYFGPGTRLTVL.

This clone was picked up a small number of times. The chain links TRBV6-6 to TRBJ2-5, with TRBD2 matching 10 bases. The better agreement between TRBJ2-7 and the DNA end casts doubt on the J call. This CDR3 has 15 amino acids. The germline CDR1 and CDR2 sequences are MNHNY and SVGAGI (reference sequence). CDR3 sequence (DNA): TGTGCCAGCAGTTATGGGCTAGCGGGAGACTACGAGCAGTACTTC. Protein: CASSYGLAGDYEQYF.

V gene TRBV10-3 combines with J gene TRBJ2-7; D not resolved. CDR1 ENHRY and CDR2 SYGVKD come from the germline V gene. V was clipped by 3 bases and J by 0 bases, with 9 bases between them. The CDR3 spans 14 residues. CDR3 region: CAISDVSLSYEQYF. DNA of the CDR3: TGTGCCATCAGTGATGTTTCACTCTCCTACGAGCAGTACTTC.

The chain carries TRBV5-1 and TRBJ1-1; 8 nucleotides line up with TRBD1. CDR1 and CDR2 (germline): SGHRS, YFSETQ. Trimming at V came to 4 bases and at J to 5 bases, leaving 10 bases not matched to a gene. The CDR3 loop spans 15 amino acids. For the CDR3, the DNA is TGCGCCAGCAGCACCGGACAGGGTTTGAGGACTGAAGCTTTCTTT. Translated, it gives CASSTGQGLRTEAFF.

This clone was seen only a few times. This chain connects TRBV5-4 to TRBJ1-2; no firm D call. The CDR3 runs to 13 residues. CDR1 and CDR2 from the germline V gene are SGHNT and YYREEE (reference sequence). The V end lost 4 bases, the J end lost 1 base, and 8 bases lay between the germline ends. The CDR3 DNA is TGTGCCAGCAGCCTTAAAATTAACTATGGCTACACCTTC. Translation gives CASSLKINYGYTF.

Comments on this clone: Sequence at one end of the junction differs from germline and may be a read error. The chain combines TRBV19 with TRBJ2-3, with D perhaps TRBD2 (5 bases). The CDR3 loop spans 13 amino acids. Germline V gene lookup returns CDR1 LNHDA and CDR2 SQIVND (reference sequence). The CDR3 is CASSPASTNTQYF. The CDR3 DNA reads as TGTGCCAGTAGCCCTGCTAGCACAAATACGCAGTATTTT.

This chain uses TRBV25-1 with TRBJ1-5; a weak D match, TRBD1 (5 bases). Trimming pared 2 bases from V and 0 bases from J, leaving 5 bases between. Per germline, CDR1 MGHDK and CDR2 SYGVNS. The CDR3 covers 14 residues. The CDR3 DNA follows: TGTGCCAGCAGTGAAACAGGTAGCAATCAGCCCCAGCATTTT. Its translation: CASSETGSNQPQHF.

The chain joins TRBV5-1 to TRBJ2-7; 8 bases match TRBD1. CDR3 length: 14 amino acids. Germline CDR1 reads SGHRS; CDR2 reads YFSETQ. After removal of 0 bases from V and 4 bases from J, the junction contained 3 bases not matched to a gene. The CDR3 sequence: CASSLDRGTYEQYF. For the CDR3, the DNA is TGCGCCAGCAGCTTGGACAGGGGGACGTACGAGCAGTACTTC.

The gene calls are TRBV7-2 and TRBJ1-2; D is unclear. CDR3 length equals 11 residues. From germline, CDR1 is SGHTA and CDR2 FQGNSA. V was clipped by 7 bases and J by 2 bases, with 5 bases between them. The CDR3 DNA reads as TGTGCCAGCAAACAAAACTATGGCTACACCTTC. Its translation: CASKQNYGYTF.